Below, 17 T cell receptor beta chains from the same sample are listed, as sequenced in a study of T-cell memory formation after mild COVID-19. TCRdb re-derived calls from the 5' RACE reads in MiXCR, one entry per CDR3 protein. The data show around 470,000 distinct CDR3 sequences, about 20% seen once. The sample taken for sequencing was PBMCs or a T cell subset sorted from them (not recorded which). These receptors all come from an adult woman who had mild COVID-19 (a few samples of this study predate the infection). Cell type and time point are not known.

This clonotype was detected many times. This CDR3 is CASSLGGGPTSYEQYF. In nucleotides, the CDR3 is TGCGCCAGCAGCTTGGGCGGGGGCCCGACGTCCTACGAGCAGTACTTC. The chain uses TRBV5-1 and TRBJ2-7; D might be TRBD2 (7 bases). Germline CDR1 SGHRS, CDR2 YFSETQ. This CDR3 spans 16 amino acids. The V and J ends lost 0 bases and 1 base respectively, with 14 bases between them.

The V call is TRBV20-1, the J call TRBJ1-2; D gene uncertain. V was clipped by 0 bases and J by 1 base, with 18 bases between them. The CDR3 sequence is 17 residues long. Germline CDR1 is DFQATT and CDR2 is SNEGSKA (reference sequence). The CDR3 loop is CSARDLSWARNNYGYTF. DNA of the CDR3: TGCAGTGCTAGAGACCTGTCTTGGGCCAGGAATAACTATGGCTACACCTTC.

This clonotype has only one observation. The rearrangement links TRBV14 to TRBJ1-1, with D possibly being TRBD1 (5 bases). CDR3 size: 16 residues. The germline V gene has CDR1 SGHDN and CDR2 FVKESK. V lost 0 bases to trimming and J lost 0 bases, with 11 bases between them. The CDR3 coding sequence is TGTGCCAGCAGCCAAGACTTTGGCAGGGTGAACACTGAAGCTTTCTTT. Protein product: CASSQDFGRVNTEAFF.

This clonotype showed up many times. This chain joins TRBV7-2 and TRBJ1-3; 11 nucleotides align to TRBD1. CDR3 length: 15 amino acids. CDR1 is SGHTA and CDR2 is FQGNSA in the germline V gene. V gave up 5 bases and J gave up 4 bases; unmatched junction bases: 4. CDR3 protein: CASSLDRGQGNTIYF. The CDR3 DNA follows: TGTGCCAGCAGCCTGGACAGGGGGCAGGGAAACACCATATATTTT.

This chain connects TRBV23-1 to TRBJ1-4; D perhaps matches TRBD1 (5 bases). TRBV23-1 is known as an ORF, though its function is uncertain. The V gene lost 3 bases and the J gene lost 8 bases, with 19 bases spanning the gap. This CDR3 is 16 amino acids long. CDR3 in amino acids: CASSQQNRFKEEKLFF. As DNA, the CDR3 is TGCGCCAGCAGTCAGCAAAACAGGTTTAAGGAGGAAAAACTGTTTTTT.

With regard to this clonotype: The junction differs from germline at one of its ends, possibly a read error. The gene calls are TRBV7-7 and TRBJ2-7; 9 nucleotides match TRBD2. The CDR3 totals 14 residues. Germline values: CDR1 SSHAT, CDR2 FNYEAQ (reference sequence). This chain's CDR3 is CASSLSGRRSEQYF. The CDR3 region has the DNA TGTGCTAGCAGCCTTAGCGGGAGAAGGTCCGAGCAGTACTTC.

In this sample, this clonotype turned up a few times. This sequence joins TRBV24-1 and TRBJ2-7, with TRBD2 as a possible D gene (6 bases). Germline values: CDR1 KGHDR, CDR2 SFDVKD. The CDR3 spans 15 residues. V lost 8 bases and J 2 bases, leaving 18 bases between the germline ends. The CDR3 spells CATTSGTSLTYEQYF. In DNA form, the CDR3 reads TGTGCCACCACGTCGGGGACTTCCCTTACCTACGAGCAGTACTTC.

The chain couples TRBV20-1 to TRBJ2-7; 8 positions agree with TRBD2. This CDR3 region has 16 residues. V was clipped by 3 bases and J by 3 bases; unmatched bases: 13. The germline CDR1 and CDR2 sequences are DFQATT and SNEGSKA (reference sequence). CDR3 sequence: CSARGVSGSALYEQYF. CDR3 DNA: TGCAGTGCTAGGGGAGTGAGCGGGAGCGCCCTCTACGAGCAGTACTTC.

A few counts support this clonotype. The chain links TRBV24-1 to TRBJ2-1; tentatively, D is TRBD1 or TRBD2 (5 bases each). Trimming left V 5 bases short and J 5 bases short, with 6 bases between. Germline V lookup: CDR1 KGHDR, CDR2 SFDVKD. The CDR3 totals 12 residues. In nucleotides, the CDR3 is TGTGCCACCAGTGGGGGGAACAATGAGCAGTTCTTC. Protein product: CATSGGNNEQFF.

The chain's CDR3 is CASSQESNLAGGTDTQYF. For the CDR3, the DNA is TGTGCCAGCAGCCAAGAGAGTAATCTAGCGGGGGGGACAGATACGCAGTATTTT. J is TRBJ2-3 and V is TRBV4-2, with TRBD2 matching over 12 bases. The CDR3 totals 18 residues. The germline CDR1 and CDR2 sequences are LGHNA and YNFKEQ. V gave up 0 bases and J gave up 3 bases; unmatched junction bases: 7.

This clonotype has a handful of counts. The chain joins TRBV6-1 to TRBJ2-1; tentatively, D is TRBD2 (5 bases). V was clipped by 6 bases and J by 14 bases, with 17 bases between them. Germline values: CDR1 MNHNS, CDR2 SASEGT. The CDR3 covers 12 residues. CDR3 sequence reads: CASSELLDLEFF. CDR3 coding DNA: TGTGCCAGCAGCGAACTACTAGACCTTGAGTTCTTC.

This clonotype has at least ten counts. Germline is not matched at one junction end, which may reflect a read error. The DNA for the CDR3 is TGTGCCAGCAGCTTTGGACAGAACACCGGGGAGCTGTTTTTT. Amino acid sequence: CASSFGQNTGELFF. The genes are TRBV5-1 and TRBJ2-2, with D perhaps TRBD1 (5 bases). CDR3 length: 14 residues. The germline gives CDR1 SGHRS, CDR2 YFSETQ.

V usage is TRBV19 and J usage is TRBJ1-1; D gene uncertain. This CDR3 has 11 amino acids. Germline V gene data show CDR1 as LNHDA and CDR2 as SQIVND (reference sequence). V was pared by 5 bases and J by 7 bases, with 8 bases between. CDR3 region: CASSLGSEAFF. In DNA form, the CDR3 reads TGTGCCAGTAGTTTGGGCAGTGAAGCTTTCTTT.

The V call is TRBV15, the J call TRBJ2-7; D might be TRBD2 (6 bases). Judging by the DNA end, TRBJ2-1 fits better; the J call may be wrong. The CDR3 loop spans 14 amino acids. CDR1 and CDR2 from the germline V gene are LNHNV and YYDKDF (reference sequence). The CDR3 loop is CATSRVRGSYEQFF. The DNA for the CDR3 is TGTGCCACCAGCAGAGTTCGGGGGTCGTACGAGCAGTTCTTC.

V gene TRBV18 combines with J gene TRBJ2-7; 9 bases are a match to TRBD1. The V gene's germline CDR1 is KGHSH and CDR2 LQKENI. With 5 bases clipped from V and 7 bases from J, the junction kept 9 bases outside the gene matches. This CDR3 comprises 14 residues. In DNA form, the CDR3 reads TGTGCCAGCTCAGAGAGGACAGGGGCCGCTGAGCAGTACTTC. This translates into CASSERTGAAEQYF.

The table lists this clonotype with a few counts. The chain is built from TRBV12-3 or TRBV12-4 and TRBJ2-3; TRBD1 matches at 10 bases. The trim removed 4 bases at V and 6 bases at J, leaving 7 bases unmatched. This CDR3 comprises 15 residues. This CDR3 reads CASSSEGQGVDTQYF. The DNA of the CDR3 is TGTGCCAGCAGTTCCGAAGGACAGGGGGTTGATACGCAGTATTTT.

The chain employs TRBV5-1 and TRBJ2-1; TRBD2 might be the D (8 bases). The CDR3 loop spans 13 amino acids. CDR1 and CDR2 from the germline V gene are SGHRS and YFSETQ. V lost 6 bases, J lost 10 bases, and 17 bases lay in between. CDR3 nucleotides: TGCGCCAGCACCCCGGGAGGGGGCGGCGAGCAGTTCTTC. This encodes CASTPGGGGEQFF.